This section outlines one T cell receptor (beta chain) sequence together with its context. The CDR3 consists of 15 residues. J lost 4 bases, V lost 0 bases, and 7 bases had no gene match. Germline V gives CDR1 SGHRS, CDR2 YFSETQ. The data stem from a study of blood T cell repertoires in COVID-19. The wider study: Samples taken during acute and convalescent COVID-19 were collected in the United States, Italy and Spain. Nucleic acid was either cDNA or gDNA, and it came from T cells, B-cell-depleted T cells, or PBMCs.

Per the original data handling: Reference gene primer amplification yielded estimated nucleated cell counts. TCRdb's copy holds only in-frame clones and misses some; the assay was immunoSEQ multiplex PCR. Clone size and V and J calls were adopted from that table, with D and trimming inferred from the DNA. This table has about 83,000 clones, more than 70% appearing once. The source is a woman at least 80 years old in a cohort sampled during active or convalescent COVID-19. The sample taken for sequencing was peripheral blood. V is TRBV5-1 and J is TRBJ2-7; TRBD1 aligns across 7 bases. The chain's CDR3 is CASSLGGGGSYEQYF. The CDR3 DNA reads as TGCGCCAGCAGCTTGGGAGGGGGCGGATCGTACGAGCAGTACTTC.